One T cell receptor beta chain is described in this entry. Its antigen is not identified. At one end the junction does not follow the germline gene, possibly because of a read error. This record comes from a study of blood T cells in healthy people across ages. Regarding the study as a whole: The percentage of naive T cells correlated strongly with TCR beta diversity. While age rose, TCR beta diversity per million T cells dropped in a roughly linear way. Higher diversity, along with more naive CD4+ cells, distinguished long-lived donors from aged donors.

The sample, about 9.7 milliliters of peripheral blood, was drawn from each donor. Next came a second PCR, run for about 7 to 12 cycles, which used a sample-barcoded 5' primer along with a J-beta primer mix. TCRdb reanalysed the 5' RACE reads using MiXCR and keeps one entry per CDR3 protein. Seen here are 850,000 to 1,000,000 distinct CDR3 sequences, about 51% observed once, and the top ten hold about a fifth. Germline V lookup: CDR1 LNHNV, CDR2 YYDKDF (reference sequence). The CDR3 runs to 13 residues. The TCR was taken from a woman in her sixties in good health. Sequencing was carried out using blood. V and J are TRBV15 and TRBJ2-4; 7 bases align to TRBD1. The CDR3 DNA reads TGTGCCGCCAGCAGAGTCATAACAGGGGAGCAGTACTTC. Amino acids: CAASRVITGEQYF.